This is a list of T cell receptor beta chains from one sample in a study of T cells in Graves' hyperthyroidism and ophthalmopathy. MiXCR, applied by TCRdb to the multiplex PCR reads, yields one record per CDR3 protein. The sample includes 300,000 to 450,000 distinct CDR3 sequences, approximately 15% of them seen just once. Sequencing was done on a sample of blood. Every receptor here comes from a woman in her sixties or seventies with Graves' hyperthyroidism. CDR3s leave out the opening cysteine and the closing phenylalanine or tryptophan. The D gene is left open where the match is weak.

TRBV27 | TRBD2 | ASSPVSGTSAYNEQF
TRBV29-1 | NA | SDLGTPGRQTEAF
TRBV18 | NA | ASSPRDGSGNTIY
TRBV5-4 | TRBD2 | ATSRGGSLGNNEQF
TRBV7-9 | NA | ASSSGTRTGNTEAF
TRBV28 | NA | ASSIPGYGYT
TRBV7-9 | NA | ASSLTLAYEQY
TRBV10-3 | TRBD2 | AISPGTSGSFNEQF
TRBV20-1 | NA | SAREDFNSYEQY
TRBV5-1 | TRBD2 | ASSLVLAGNEQF
TRBV5-1 | TRBD2 | ASSQTSGDYNEQF
TRBV3-1 | NA | ASRTRAGKETQY
TRBV5-5 | TRBD1 | ASSGGQGDATNEKLF
TRBV5-6 | NA | ASSFLTSYPDTQY
TRBV7-9 | NA | ASSFGLGLEQF
TRBV11-2 | TRBD1 | ASSFSGTGDIGELF
TRBV30 | NA | AWSVRETGWAYEQY
TRBV24-1 | TRBD2 | ATNTSGRSHEQY
TRBV20-1 | NA | SARRGSSYEQY
TRBV24-1 | NA | ATSDADSVFGYGYT
TRBV5-8 | NA | ASSVGQGDTQY
TRBV29-1 | NA | SAIPGDRSSYEQY
TRBV7-9 | NA | ASSSANTDTQY
TRBV18 | NA | ASSPSVYQPQH
TRBV10-3 | NA | ATNGGLGANVLT
TRBV6-1 | TRBD1 | ASSQGGHYGYT
TRBV5-4 | NA | ASSSTWGSSYEQY
TRBV5-1 | NA | ASSLGGTARADTQY
TRBV6-2/TRBV6-3 | NA | ASRRPSRSYNEQF
TRBV18 | TRBD1 | ASSSDRGFYGYT
TRBV7-9 | NA | ASSPPIPANTEAF
TRBV3-1 | NA | ASSQELTYNEQF